A single sample is the source of the 10 T cell receptor beta chains below, sequenced in a study of cytomegalovirus exposure and HLA in healthy donors. Here immunoSEQ multiplex PCR was the method, and the copy in TCRdb shows in-frame clones only, minus some. The table includes 200,000 to 300,000 clones, more than 85% detected once. The sample taken for sequencing was PBMCs. These receptors were collected from a man between 18 and 35 years old in good health and CMV-seropositive.

The rearrangement joins TRBV9 to TRBJ2-1, with 9 bases that match TRBD1. Germline V gives CDR1 SGDLS, CDR2 YYNGEE. The CDR3 loop spans 15 amino acids. J lost 9 bases, V lost 2 bases, and 9 bases had no gene match. The CDR3 here is CASSVLGDRATEQFF. CDR3 in DNA: TGTGCCAGCAGCGTCCTGGGGGACAGGGCCACTGAGCAGTTCTTC. The whole variable domain, filled in from reference TRBV9 and TRBJ2-1, reads DSGVTQTPKHLITATGQRVTLRCSPRSGDLSVYWYQQSLDQGLQFLIQYYNGEERAKGNILERFSAQQFPDLHSELNLSSLELGDSALYFCASSVLGDRATEQFFGPGTRLTVL.

The rearrangement uses TRBV19 and TRBJ1-2; 7 bases align to TRBD1. With V trimmed by 7 bases and J by 0 bases, 8 bases remained unmatched. The CDR3 runs to 15 residues. The germline gives CDR1 LNHDA, CDR2 SQIVND (reference sequence). As DNA, the CDR3 is TGTGCCAGTACCTGGGGACAGAGAGCTAACTATGGCTACACCTTC. As protein: CASTWGQRANYGYTF. The entire variable domain, with the rest obtained from reference TRBV19 and TRBJ1-2, is as follows: DGGITQSPKYLFRKEGQNVTLSCEQNLNHDAMYWYRQDPGQGLRLIYYSQIVNDFQKGDIAEGYSVSREKKESFPLTVTSAQKNPTAFYLCASTWGQRANYGYTFGSGTRLTVV.

The chain links TRBV18 to TRBJ1-1; D call uncertain. Trimming took off 4 bases at V and 1 base at J, with 10 bases between the two ends. Per the germline V gene, CDR1 is KGHSH and CDR2 is LQKENI. This CDR3 is built from 14 residues. The DNA for the CDR3 is TGTGCCAGCTCACTTCCGGGTGCGAACACTGAAGCTTTCTTT. Protein: CASSLPGANTEAFF.

The chain has TRBV27 and TRBJ2-1; tentatively, D is TRBD2 (5 bases). Trimming removed 5 bases from V and 3 bases from J, with 11 bases in between. CDR1 is MNHEY and CDR2 is SMNVEV in the germline V gene (reference sequence). The CDR3 loop spans 14 amino acids. Here the CDR3 reads CASSPPGNYNEQFF. For the CDR3, the DNA is TGTGCCAGCAGTCCCCCCGGGAACTACAATGAGCAGTTCTTC.

The genes are TRBV9 and TRBJ2-7, with 11 bases matching TRBD2. The germline V gene encodes CDR1 SGDLS and CDR2 YYNGEE. The J segment lost 4 bases and the V segment lost 0 bases, leaving 6 bases of the junction unmatched. The CDR3 totals 16 residues. The CDR3 reads CASSVGTSGSVYEQYF. In DNA, the CDR3 is TGTGCCAGCAGCGTAGGAACTAGCGGGAGCGTGTACGAGCAGTACTTC.

The chain is built from TRBV9 and TRBJ2-7, with D perhaps given as TRBD1 or TRBD2 (5 bases each). V was clipped by 3 bases and J by 2 bases, with 15 bases between them. The CDR3 contains 15 residues. Per germline, CDR1 SGDLS and CDR2 YYNGEE. The CDR3 reads CASSGTGTEPYEQYF. The CDR3 coding sequence is TGTGCCAGCAGCGGAACCGGGACGGAACCCTACGAGCAGTACTTC.

On this clone itself: The sample carries other DNA sequences with the same CDR3. The rearrangement joins TRBV11-3 to TRBJ2-1; 8 bases are a match to TRBD1. This CDR3 comprises 14 residues. With V trimmed by 4 bases and J by 4 bases, 3 bases remained unmatched. Germline V lookup: CDR1 SGHNT, CDR2 YENEEA. CDR3 amino acids: CASSSRTGYNEQFF. DNA for the CDR3: TGTGCCAGCAGCTCCCGGACAGGGTACAATGAGCAGTTCTTC.

The chain is built from TRBV27 and TRBJ2-1; unclear D gene. The CDR3 runs to 15 residues. Per germline, CDR1 MNHEY and CDR2 SMNVEV (reference sequence). V lost 3 bases and J lost 0, with 9 bases in between. CDR3 region: CASSFGQSSYNEQFF. The CDR3 region has the DNA TGTGCCAGCAGTTTTGGCCAGAGCTCCTACAATGAGCAGTTCTTC.

Only one count was recorded for this clone. The chain joins TRBV28 to TRBJ2-1, with 13 bases fitting TRBD2. Germline CDR1 is MDHEN and CDR2 is SYDVKM. V was pared by 5 bases and J by 2 bases, with 6 bases of the junction left unmatched. This CDR3 contains 17 residues. The CDR3 is CASSPPGLAGAYNEQFF. Written as DNA, the CDR3 is TGTGCCAGCAGTCCTCCCGGACTAGCGGGGGCCTACAATGAGCAGTTCTTC.

The chain combines TRBV28 with TRBJ2-7, with D unclear. Trimming stripped 6 bases from V and 2 bases from J, with 5 bases between. CDR3 length: 11 amino acids. The germline V gene encodes CDR1 MDHEN and CDR2 SYDVKM. The DNA of the CDR3 is TGTGCCAGCAGAAGAACCTACGAGCAGTACTTC. Its protein is CASRRTYEQYF. Full variable domain (missing parts from reference TRBV28 and TRBJ2-7): DVKVTQSSRYLVKRTGEKVFLECVQDMDHENMFWYRQDPGLGLRLIYFSYDVKMKEKGDIPEGYSVSREKKERFSLILESASTNQTSMYLCASRRTYEQYFGPGTRLTVT.